These 9 T cell receptor beta chains share one sample of origin, sequenced in a study of CD8 T cells in Susac syndrome. Reverse transcription of 0.5 to 1 ug RNA was performed with random hexamers. Using its own MiXCR run on the immunoSEQ multiplex PCR reads, TCRdb lists one record per CDR3 protein. The sample yields about 210,000 distinct CDR3 sequences, about 94% seen once. Sequencing input: CD4+ T cells from PBMCs. The receptors were sampled from a human donor with Susac syndrome.

This chain uses TRBV4-2 with TRBJ2-2; 10 bases map to TRBD2. Germline V lookup: CDR1 LGHNA, CDR2 YNFKEQ. The CDR3 is 15 amino acids. V shed 4 bases and J 6 bases; nucleotides not matched to a gene: 5. The CDR3 is CASSPQAGGAGELFF. Written as DNA, the CDR3 is TGTGCCAGCAGCCCCCAAGCGGGGGGGGCCGGGGAGCTGTTTTTT.

The chain carries TRBV9 and TRBJ1-2; 9 bases line up with TRBD1. This CDR3 spans 15 amino acids. V shed 2 bases and J 3 bases; nucleotides not matched to a gene: 5. Germline lookup yields CDR1 SGDLS and CDR2 YYNGEE. CDR3 in DNA: TGTGCCAGCAGCGTCACAGGGGGCGCGGACTATGGCTACACCTTC. It specifies CASSVTGGADYGYTF.

The genes are TRBV10-2 and TRBJ1-2; 8 bases fit TRBD1. The germline CDR1 and CDR2 sequences are WSHSY and SAAADI. This CDR3 contains 12 residues. V lost 8 bases and J lost 5; bases outside the gene matches: 4. CDR3 DNA sequence: TGCGCCAGCCGGACAGGGCGGTATGGCTACACCTTC. The encoded protein is CASRTGRYGYTF.

This clonotype was counted once. This rearrangement joins TRBV29-1 to TRBJ2-7; tentatively, D is TRBD2 (6 bases). Trimming took 6 bases from V and 2 from J, leaving 14 bases between them. Germline V CDR1 and CDR2: SQVTM, ANQGSEA. CDR3 size: 13 residues. Here the CDR3 DNA reads TGCAGCGTCGGCGGGGACGAGGCCTACGAGCAGTACTTC. Its translation: CSVGGDEAYEQYF.

This clonotype was detected once. The rearrangement links TRBV11-2 to TRBJ2-7; D possibly corresponds to TRBD1 (6 bases). The CDR3 consists of 16 residues. V shed 7 bases and J shed 1 base, with 20 bases lying between them. The V gene's germline CDR1 is SGHAT and CDR2 FQNNGV. The CDR3 nucleotides are TGTGCCAGCACTCCCCGGTGGCAAGGGGGATCCTACGAGCAGTACTTC. Its translation: CASTPRWQGGSYEQYF.

The V gene is TRBV6-6, the J gene TRBJ1-6; 7 bases line up with TRBD1. Germline loops: CDR1 MNHNY, CDR2 SVGAGI (reference sequence). This CDR3 has 12 residues. The trim removed 8 bases at V and 6 bases at J, leaving 1 base unmatched. As DNA, the CDR3 is TGTGCCAGCGGGACAGCTAATTCACCCCTCCACTTT. This sequence encodes CASGTANSPLHF.

V and J are TRBV14 and TRBJ2-2; tentative D call: TRBD1 (6 bases). Germline values: CDR1 SGHDN, CDR2 FVKESK. The CDR3 loop spans 18 amino acids. The V and J ends lost 3 bases and 3 bases respectively, with 20 bases between them. The chain's CDR3 is CASSHYSTGLGDTGELFF. CDR3 in DNA: TGTGCCAGCAGCCACTACTCAACAGGGTTAGGCGACACCGGGGAGCTGTTTTTT.

V is TRBV28 and J is TRBJ1-2; D is ambiguous. Trimming cost V 7 bases and J 3 bases, with 12 bases left between them. This CDR3 region has 13 residues. Germline lookup yields CDR1 MDHEN and CDR2 SYDVKM. CDR3 protein: CASMNGVDYGYTF. The CDR3 DNA follows: TGTGCCAGCATGAATGGGGTTGACTATGGCTACACCTTC.

V is TRBV19 and J is TRBJ2-3, with 10 nucleotides matching TRBD1. The CDR3 is made up of 15 amino acids. With 7 bases clipped from V and 3 bases from J, the junction kept 7 bases outside the gene matches. Germline CDR1 and CDR2: LNHDA and SQIVND (reference sequence). The CDR3 bases are TGTGCCAGTACCCACCGGGACAGGGGAACAGATACGCAGTATTTT. It specifies CASTHRDRGTDTQYF. Full variable domain (rest looked up from reference TRBV19 and TRBJ2-3): DGGITQSPKYLFRKEGQNVTLSCEQNLNHDAMYWYRQDPGQGLRLIYYSQIVNDFQKGDIAEGYSVSREKKESFPLTVTSAQKNPTAFYLCASTHRDRGTDTQYFGPGTRLTVL.